The clone carrying this TCR beta chain was counted a few times. Its antigen remains unidentified. The junction differs from germline at one of its ends, possibly a read error. This CDR3 spans 15 amino acids. Previously described methods and listed TCR primers were used for bulk TCR libraries. TCRdb re-called the PCR reads through MiXCR, storing one row per CDR3 protein. Among about 510,000 distinct CDR3 sequences listed, around 23% were seen once. This entry is derived from a study of molecular identifiers for immune sequencing clone quantification. Study background: Replicates partitioned RNA from approximately 22,000 or 94,000 naive CD8 cells into five parts, sequencing four.

Points from the study as a whole: With a barcode shared among identical TCR molecules, highly expanded clone sizes could be underestimated.

V gene TRBV12-3 or TRBV12-4 combines with J gene TRBJ1-5; tentatively, D is TRBD1 (5 bases). This TCR was recovered from a human donor in good health. Some libraries in this study had Jurkat cell RNA spiked in. The sequenced sample was naive CD8+ T cells from blood, with Jurkat cell RNA spiked in. Subset described: FACS-sorted CD8+CD4-CCR7+CD45RA+ naive T cells. CDR3 DNA: TGTGCCAGCAGCGACAGTTTACGCCGCAATCAGCTCCAGCATTTT. Translating gives CASSDSLRRNQLQHF.